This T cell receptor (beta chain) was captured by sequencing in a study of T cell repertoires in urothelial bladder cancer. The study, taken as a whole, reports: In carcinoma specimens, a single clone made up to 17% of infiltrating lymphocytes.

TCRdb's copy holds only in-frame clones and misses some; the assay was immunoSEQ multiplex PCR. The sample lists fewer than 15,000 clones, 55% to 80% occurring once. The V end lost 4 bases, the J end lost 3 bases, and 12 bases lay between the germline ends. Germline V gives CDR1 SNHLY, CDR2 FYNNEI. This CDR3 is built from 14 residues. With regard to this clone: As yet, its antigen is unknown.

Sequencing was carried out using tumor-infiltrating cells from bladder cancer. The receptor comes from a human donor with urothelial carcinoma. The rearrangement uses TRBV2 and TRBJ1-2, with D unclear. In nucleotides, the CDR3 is TGTGCCAGCAGTGTAAGTCAGCTCTACTATGGCTACACCTTC. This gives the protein CASSVSQLYYGYTF.